In its sample, the clone carrying this TCR beta chain was seen a few times. Its antigen is not identified. The sample belongs to a study of CD8 T cells in ankylosing spondylitis. Study outcomes and limitations: A TCR beta motif made of fewer than 10 highly homologous variants seemed typical of ankylosing spondylitis blood. Clones linked to the disease showed a CD8+ phenotype. They occurred at relatively low frequencies in peripheral blood. Disease-linked clones reportedly showed significant enrichment in matched ankylosing spondylitis synovial fluid. There were earlier reports of some motif variants in reactive arthritis synovial fluid and blood.

Germline V gives CDR1 SGHRS, CDR2 YFSETQ. CDR3 length: 15 residues. Deletions cut 4 bases from V and 5 bases from J, with 16 bases between. MiXCR was run by TCRdb on the 5' RACE reads, yielding one entry per CDR3 protein. The data contain some 330,000 distinct CDR3 sequences, roughly 8% of them singletons. Sequencing was performed on blood, either unsorted or a sorted T cell fraction (not recorded which). The receptor comes from a male donor with ankylosing spondylitis. The chain joins TRBV5-1 to TRBJ2-1; D possibly corresponds to TRBD2 (7 bases). CDR3 loop: CASSRGGEVNNEQFF. In DNA form, the CDR3 reads TGCGCCAGCAGCCGAGGGGGGGAGGTCAACAATGAGCAGTTCTTC.